Listed below are T cell receptor beta chains from one sample, sequenced in a study of shared clonotypes between healthy human individuals. TCRdb's copy holds only in-frame clones and misses some; the assay was immunoSEQ multiplex PCR. The sample consists of roughly 1,600,000 clones, about 98.5% of them appearing once. Sample: naive CD4+ T cells sorted from blood. The source of these receptors is a man aged 30 to 39 in good health. Each CDR3 is given with its conserved first and last residue. Fields, in order: J gene, D gene, clone size, V gene, CDR3 protein, CDR3 DNA. D genes are given only for firm matches. Expanded clones get a size class; other rows say once, few or many, or leave the size out.

J gene: TRBJ1-1
D gene: TRBD1
clone size: -
V gene: TRBV6-6
CDR3 protein: CASNLQGGTEAFF
CDR3 DNA: TGTGCCAGCAACTTACAGGGGGGCACTGAAGCTTTCTTT

J gene: TRBJ2-7
D gene: TRBD1
clone size: -
V gene: TRBV30
CDR3 protein: CAWRRTGSLYEQYF
CDR3 DNA: TGTGCCTGGAGGCGGACAGGGAGTTTATACGAGCAGTACTTC

J gene: TRBJ2-1
D gene: TRBD1
clone size: -
V gene: TRBV28
CDR3 protein: CASSPQTGFSNEQFF
CDR3 DNA: TGTGCCAGCAGCCCCCAGACAGGGTTTAGCAATGAGCAGTTCTTC

J gene: TRBJ1-2
D gene: -
clone size: -
V gene: TRBV6-6
CDR3 protein: CAGGGAQYGYTF
CDR3 DNA: TGTGCCGGAGGGGGGGCGCAATATGGCTACACCTTC

J gene: TRBJ2-3
D gene: -
clone size: -
V gene: TRBV28
CDR3 protein: CASTGSASITDTQYF
CDR3 DNA: TGTGCCAGCACAGGTTCAGCGTCTATCACAGATACGCAGTATTTT

J gene: TRBJ2-7
D gene: -
clone size: -
V gene: TRBV9
CDR3 protein: CASSVAEQGSYEQYF
CDR3 DNA: TGTGCCAGCAGCGTAGCGGAACAGGGCTCCTACGAGCAGTACTTC

J gene: TRBJ2-7
D gene: -
clone size: -
V gene: TRBV7-9
CDR3 protein: CASSLAGTTARYEQYF
CDR3 DNA: TGTGCCAGCAGCTTAGCCGGTACCACTGCACGCTACGAGCAGTACTTC

J gene: TRBJ1-1
D gene: -
clone size: -
V gene: TRBV11-2
CDR3 protein: CASSRDPMNTEAFF
CDR3 DNA: TGTGCCAGCAGTCGGGACCCCATGAACACTGAAGCTTTCTTT

J gene: TRBJ2-2
D gene: -
clone size: few
V gene: TRBV5-4
CDR3 protein: CASSLQSGELFF
CDR3 DNA: TGTGCCAGCAGCTTGCAATCCGGGGAGCTGTTTTTT

J gene: TRBJ1-4
D gene: -
clone size: -
V gene: TRBV5-1
CDR3 protein: CASSSELVPTNEKLFF
CDR3 DNA: TGCGCCAGCAGCTCGGAGTTGGTCCCAACTAATGAAAAACTGTTTTTT

J gene: TRBJ2-7
D gene: -
clone size: -
V gene: TRBV4-3
CDR3 protein: CASSPSPVWSYEQYF
CDR3 DNA: TGCGCCAGCAGCCCCTCTCCGGTATGGTCATACGAGCAGTACTTC

J gene: TRBJ2-1
D gene: -
clone size: -
V gene: TRBV18
CDR3 protein: CASSPPSVNEQFF
CDR3 DNA: TGTGCCAGCTCACCACCCAGCGTGAATGAGCAGTTCTTC

J gene: TRBJ1-2
D gene: -
clone size: -
V gene: TRBV27
CDR3 protein: CASSLSNGLYGYTF
CDR3 DNA: TGTGCCAGCAGTTTATCGAACGGTCTGTATGGCTACACCTTC

J gene: TRBJ2-3
D gene: TRBD1
clone size: -
V gene: TRBV6-6
CDR3 protein: CASSSRTGGHTDTQYF
CDR3 DNA: TGTGCCAGCAGTTCGCGTACAGGGGGCCACACAGATACGCAGTATTTT

J gene: TRBJ2-7
D gene: -
clone size: -
V gene: TRBV6-5
CDR3 protein: CASSLTGQNEQYF
CDR3 DNA: TGTGCCAGCAGTCTAACAGGACAAAACGAGCAGTACTTC

J gene: TRBJ2-3
D gene: -
clone size: -
V gene: TRBV27
CDR3 protein: CAIRRRPDTDTQYF
CDR3 DNA: TGTGCCATCCGACGGAGACCCGACACAGATACGCAGTATTTT

J gene: TRBJ2-6
D gene: -
clone size: -
V gene: TRBV27
CDR3 protein: CASCTPRGGGANVLTF
CDR3 DNA: TGTGCCAGCTGTACCCCCAGGGGAGGTGGGGCCAACGTCCTGACTTTC

J gene: TRBJ2-7
D gene: TRBD1
clone size: -
V gene: TRBV18
CDR3 protein: CASSPLSGQGSSVGYEQYF
CDR3 DNA: TGTGCCAGCTCACCTCTTTCGGGACAGGGCTCCTCAGTTGGATACGAGCAGTACTTC

J gene: TRBJ2-1
D gene: -
clone size: -
V gene: TRBV19
CDR3 protein: CASSIRLANDEQFF
CDR3 DNA: TGTGCCAGTAGTATACGCCTAGCTAACGATGAGCAGTTCTTC

J gene: TRBJ2-7
D gene: TRBD2
clone size: -
V gene: TRBV5-1
CDR3 protein: CASSLVGLAGDEQYF
CDR3 DNA: TGCGCCAGCAGCTTGGTAGGACTAGCGGGTGACGAGCAGTACTTC

J gene: TRBJ2-7
D gene: TRBD2
clone size: -
V gene: TRBV9
CDR3 protein: CASSVGRGSYEQYF
CDR3 DNA: TGTGCCAGCAGCGTAGGGCGGGGGTCTTACGAGCAGTACTTC

J gene: TRBJ1-5
D gene: -
clone size: -
V gene: TRBV7-3
CDR3 protein: CASSLLLGQPQHF
CDR3 DNA: TGTGCCAGCTCTCTTTTGTTAGGTCAGCCCCAGCATTTT

J gene: TRBJ2-5
D gene: -
clone size: once
V gene: TRBV5-1
CDR3 protein: CASSLVESETQYF
CDR3 DNA: TGCGCCAGCAGCTTGGTAGAAAGCGAGACCCAGTACTTC

J gene: TRBJ2-2
D gene: TRBD1
clone size: -
V gene: TRBV6-6
CDR3 protein: CASRNSDRGFTGELFF
CDR3 DNA: TGTGCCAGCAGAAACTCCGACAGGGGGTTCACCGGGGAGCTGTTTTTT

J gene: TRBJ1-5
D gene: -
clone size: -
V gene: TRBV5-5
CDR3 protein: CASSRGWDQPQHF
CDR3 DNA: TGTGCCAGCAGCAGGGGTTGGGATCAGCCCCAGCATTTT

J gene: TRBJ2-1
D gene: -
clone size: -
V gene: TRBV6-1
CDR3 protein: CASSERVRGNEQFF
CDR3 DNA: TGTGCCAGCAGTGAACGGGTCAGGGGCAATGAGCAGTTCTTC

J gene: TRBJ2-7
D gene: TRBD1
clone size: -
V gene: TRBV7-9
CDR3 protein: CASSLLGQEYEQYF
CDR3 DNA: TGTGCCAGCAGCTTATTGGGACAGGAGTACGAGCAGTACTTC

J gene: TRBJ2-3
D gene: -
clone size: -
V gene: TRBV29-1
CDR3 protein: CSAAEGVGTDTQYF
CDR3 DNA: TGCAGCGCCGCCGAAGGGGTGGGCACAGATACGCAGTATTTT

J gene: TRBJ2-1
D gene: TRBD2
clone size: -
V gene: TRBV28
CDR3 protein: CASSFRGRAGEQFF
CDR3 DNA: TGTGCCAGCAGTTTTCGCGGGAGGGCCGGGGAGCAGTTCTTC

J gene: TRBJ2-3
D gene: -
clone size: -
V gene: TRBV7-9
CDR3 protein: CASSDKPDAQYF
CDR3 DNA: TGTGCCAGCAGCGACAAGCCCGACGCGCAGTATTTT

J gene: TRBJ2-3
D gene: TRBD2
clone size: -
V gene: TRBV6-5
CDR3 protein: CASRALAGASDTQYF
CDR3 DNA: TGTGCCAGCAGGGCCTTAGCGGGAGCTTCAGATACGCAGTATTTT

J gene: TRBJ1-1
D gene: TRBD1
clone size: -
V gene: TRBV5-1
CDR3 protein: CASSSRTGEGAWDTEAFF
CDR3 DNA: TGCGCCAGCAGCTCACGGACAGGGGAGGGTGCATGGGACACTGAAGCTTTCTTT

J gene: TRBJ2-6
D gene: -
clone size: -
V gene: TRBV19
CDR3 protein: CASSSKGTGANVLTF
CDR3 DNA: TGTGCCAGTAGTTCGAAGGGGACTGGGGCCAACGTCCTGACTTTC

J gene: TRBJ1-4
D gene: TRBD1
clone size: -
V gene: TRBV28
CDR3 protein: CASSLSPTGTRFELFF
CDR3 DNA: TGTGCCAGCAGTTTATCCCCGACAGGGACCCGCTTTGAACTGTTTTTT

J gene: TRBJ2-3
D gene: -
clone size: -
V gene: TRBV7-9
CDR3 protein: CASSLGGTKFRTQYF
CDR3 DNA: TGTGCCAGCAGCTTAGGGGGGACGAAGTTCCGTACGCAGTATTTT

J gene: TRBJ2-7
D gene: TRBD2
clone size: -
V gene: TRBV4-3
CDR3 protein: CASSQLLAGGPYEQYF
CDR3 DNA: TGCGCCAGCAGCCAGTTACTAGCGGGAGGTCCCTACGAGCAGTACTTC

J gene: TRBJ2-1
D gene: TRBD2
clone size: -
V gene: TRBV5-4
CDR3 protein: CASRRGLAEHNEQFF
CDR3 DNA: TGTGCCAGCAGGAGGGGACTAGCGGAGCACAATGAGCAGTTCTTC

J gene: TRBJ2-7
D gene: -
clone size: -
V gene: TRBV29-1
CDR3 protein: CSVRYQGGNEQYF
CDR3 DNA: TGCAGCGTTAGGTATCAGGGGGGAAACGAGCAGTACTTC

J gene: TRBJ2-3
D gene: -
clone size: -
V gene: TRBV7-2
CDR3 protein: CASSTQGPDTQYF
CDR3 DNA: TGTGCCAGCAGCACACAGGGCCCAGATACGCAGTATTTT

J gene: TRBJ2-3
D gene: -
clone size: -
V gene: TRBV9
CDR3 protein: CASSGEGALSDTQYF
CDR3 DNA: TGTGCCAGCAGCGGGGAGGGGGCGCTTTCAGATACGCAGTATTTT